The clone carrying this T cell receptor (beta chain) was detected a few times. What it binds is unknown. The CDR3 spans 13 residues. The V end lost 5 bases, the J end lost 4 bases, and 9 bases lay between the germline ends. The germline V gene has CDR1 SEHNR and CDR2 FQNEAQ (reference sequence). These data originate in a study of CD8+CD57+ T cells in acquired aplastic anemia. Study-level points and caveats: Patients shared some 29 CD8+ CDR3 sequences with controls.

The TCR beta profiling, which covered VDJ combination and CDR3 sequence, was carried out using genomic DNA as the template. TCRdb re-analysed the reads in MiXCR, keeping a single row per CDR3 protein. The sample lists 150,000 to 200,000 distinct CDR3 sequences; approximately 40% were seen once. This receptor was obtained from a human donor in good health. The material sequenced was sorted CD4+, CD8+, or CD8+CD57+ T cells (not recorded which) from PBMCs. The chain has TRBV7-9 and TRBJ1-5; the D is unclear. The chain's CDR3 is CASSILENQPQHF. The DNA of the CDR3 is TGTGCCAGCAGCATACTAGAAAATCAGCCCCAGCATTTT.